These T cell receptor beta chains were read from a single sample in a study of cytomegalovirus exposure and HLA in healthy donors. Using immunoSEQ multiplex PCR, the repertoire was profiled, and TCRdb retains in-frame clones only, with some absent. The sample records approximately 150,000 clones, over 60% being singletons. The sequenced sample was PBMCs. The receptor set was obtained from a man aged 35-49 years in good health and CMV-seropositive. Each CDR3 is given with its conserved first and last residue. A D gene is named only where the DNA matches it firmly. Size tells how often a clone was seen (once, few, many) or the class of an expanded clone, and some rows leave it out.

>-|-|TRBJ2-1|TRBV6-5
TGTGCCAGCAGTTACCCGACAGCGTCTGGTGAGCAGTTCTTC
CASSYPTASGEQFF
>-|once|TRBJ2-7|TRBV7-2
TGTGCCAGCAGCTCGACACCCAAGGACGAGCAGTACTTC
CASSSTPKDEQYF
>TRBD1|-|TRBJ1-4|TRBV6-5
TGTGCCAGCAGCACACAGGGGGACCTTAATGAAAAACTGTTTTTT
CASSTQGDLNEKLFF
>TRBD1|few|TRBJ2-1|TRBV7-3
TGTGCCAGCAGCTTAACAGGGACAGGGGATGAGCAGTTCTTC
CASSLTGTGDEQFF
>TRBD2|-|TRBJ2-1|TRBV11-3
TGTGCCAGCAGCCTAGACGGGAGGAGCTCCTACAATGAGCAGTTCTTC
CASSLDGRSSYNEQFF
>-|-|TRBJ2-5|TRBV9
TGTGCCAGCAGCTACCTGGGCCTCCTTCGGGAGACCCAGTACTTC
CASSYLGLLRETQYF
>TRBD1|-|TRBJ2-4|TRBV11-2
TGTGCCAGCAGCTCGGGACAGGGGGGGACCAAAAACATTCAGTACTTC
CASSSGQGGTKNIQYF
>-|-|TRBJ1-2|TRBV6-1
TGTGCCAGCAGTGAAGCCCTCTATGGCTACACCTTC
CASSEALYGYTF
>-|once|TRBJ2-3|TRBV7-2
TGTGCCAGCAGCTTATGGGGGATAGGACTACCCGCAGATACGCAGTATTTT
CASSLWGIGLPADTQYF
>-|-|TRBJ2-7|TRBV9
TGTGCCAGCAGCGTAGGCGGGGACTCCTACGAGCAGTACTTC
CASSVGGDSYEQYF
>-|-|TRBJ1-5|TRBV28
TGTGCCAGCAGCCCTTTAGGGGGGGTACCCTCGGCCCAGCATTTT
CASSPLGGVPSAQHF
>TRBD2|few|TRBJ2-7|TRBV12-5
TGTGCTAGCGCTAAGGACGGCGGGAGATACGAGCAGTACTTC
CASAKDGGRYEQYF
>TRBD1|once|TRBJ1-1|TRBV4-2
TGTGCCAGCAGCCAGGGGGACAGACTGAACACTGAAGCTTTCTTT
CASSQGDRLNTEAFF
>-|-|TRBJ2-5|TRBV28
TGTGCCAGCAGTAACGAGCGGCCCCAAGAGACCCAGTACTTC
CASSNERPQETQYF
>TRBD1|-|TRBJ2-7|TRBV28
TGTGCCAGCAGTCCCGGGACAGGGGTTGAGCAGTACTTC
CASSPGTGVEQYF
>TRBD1|-|TRBJ2-2|TRBV11-2
TGTGCCAGCAGCCGGGACAGGGGTATCACCGGGGAGCTGTTTTTT
CASSRDRGITGELFF
>TRBD2|-|TRBJ2-1|TRBV27
TGTGCCAGCAGTTTGGGAGTAGCGGGAGTGGGGCAGTTCTTC
CASSLGVAGVGQFF
>TRBD1|-|TRBJ2-2|TRBV7-8
TGTGCCAGCAGCTTATACAGGGGGCGGGGCACCGGGGAGCTGTTTTTT
CASSLYRGRGTGELFF
>-|-|TRBJ2-3|TRBV9
TGTGCCAGCAGCGCCGGGGACTTTTACGGCACAGATACGCAGTATTTT
CASSAGDFYGTDTQYF
>-|-|TRBJ1-2|TRBV28
TGTGCCAGCAGCGTCACAGGGGGCTACACCTTC
CASSVTGGYTF
>TRBD2|-|TRBJ2-7|TRBV19
TGTGCCAGCCGACCGGGACTAGCGGGAGGCTACGAGCAGTACTTC
CASRPGLAGGYEQYF
>-|-|TRBJ2-7|TRBV11-2
TGTGCCAGCAGCTTAGATTTAGTCTCGACCTACGAGCAGTACTTC
CASSLDLVSTYEQYF
>-|-|TRBJ2-5|TRBV6-5
TGTGCCAGCAGTTACTTCACAGGCCAAGAGACCCAGTACTTC
CASSYFTGQETQYF
>-|-|TRBJ2-1|TRBV10-1
TGCGCCAGCAGTGAGTCGACTGCGAACAATGAGCAGTTCTTC
CASSESTANNEQFF